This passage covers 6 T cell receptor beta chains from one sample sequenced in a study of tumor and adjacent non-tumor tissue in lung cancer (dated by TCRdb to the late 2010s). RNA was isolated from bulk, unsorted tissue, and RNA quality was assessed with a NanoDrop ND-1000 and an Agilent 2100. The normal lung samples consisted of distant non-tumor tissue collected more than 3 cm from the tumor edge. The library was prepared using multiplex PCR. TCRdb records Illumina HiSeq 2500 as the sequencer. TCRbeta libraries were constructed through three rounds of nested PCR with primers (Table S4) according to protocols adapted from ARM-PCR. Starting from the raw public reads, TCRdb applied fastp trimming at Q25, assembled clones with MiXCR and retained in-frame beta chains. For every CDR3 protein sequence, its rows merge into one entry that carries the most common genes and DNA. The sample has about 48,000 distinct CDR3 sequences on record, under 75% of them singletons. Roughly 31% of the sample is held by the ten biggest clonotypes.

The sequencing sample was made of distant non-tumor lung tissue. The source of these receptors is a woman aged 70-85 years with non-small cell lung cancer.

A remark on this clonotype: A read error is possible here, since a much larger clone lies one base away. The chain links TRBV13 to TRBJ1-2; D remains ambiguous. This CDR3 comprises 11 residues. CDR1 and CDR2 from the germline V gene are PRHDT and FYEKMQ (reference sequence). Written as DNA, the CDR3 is TGTGCCTGCAGCTTAAACAGTGGCTACACCTTC. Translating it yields CACSLNSGYTF.

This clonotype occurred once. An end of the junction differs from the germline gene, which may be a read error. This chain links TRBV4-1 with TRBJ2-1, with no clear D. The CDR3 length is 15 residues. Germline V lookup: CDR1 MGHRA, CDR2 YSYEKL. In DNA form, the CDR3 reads TGCGCCAGCGGCCAAGAAGGGATCCAGCTGGAAGAGCAATCCTTC. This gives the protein CASGQEGIQLEEQSF.

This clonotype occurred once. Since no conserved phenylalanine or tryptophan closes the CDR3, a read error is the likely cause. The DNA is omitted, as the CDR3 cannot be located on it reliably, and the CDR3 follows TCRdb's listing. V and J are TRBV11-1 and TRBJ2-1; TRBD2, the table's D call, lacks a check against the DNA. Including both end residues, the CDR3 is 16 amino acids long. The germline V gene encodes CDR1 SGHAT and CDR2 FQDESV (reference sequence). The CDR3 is CASSLALTGLYNEQLS.

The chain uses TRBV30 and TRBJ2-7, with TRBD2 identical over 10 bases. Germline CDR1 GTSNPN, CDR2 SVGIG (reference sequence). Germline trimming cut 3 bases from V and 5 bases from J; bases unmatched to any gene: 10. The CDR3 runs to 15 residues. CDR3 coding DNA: TGTGCCTGGAGCCTATGGCGGACTAGCGGCCACGAGCAGTACTTC. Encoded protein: CAWSLWRTSGHEQYF. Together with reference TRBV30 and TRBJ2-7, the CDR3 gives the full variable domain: SQTIHQWPATLVQPVGSPLSLECTVEGTSNPNLYWYRQAAGRGLQLLFYSVGIGQISSEVPQNLSASRPQDRQFILSSKKLLLSDSGFYLCAWSLWRTSGHEQYFGPGTRLTVT.

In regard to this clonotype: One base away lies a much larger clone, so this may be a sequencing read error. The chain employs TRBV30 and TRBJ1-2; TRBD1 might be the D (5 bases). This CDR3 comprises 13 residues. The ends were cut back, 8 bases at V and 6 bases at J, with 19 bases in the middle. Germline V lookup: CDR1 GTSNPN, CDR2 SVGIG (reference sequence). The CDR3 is CALAAGTPDGYTF. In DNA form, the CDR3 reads TGTGCCCTGGCCGCCGGGACTCCGGATGGCTACACCTTC.

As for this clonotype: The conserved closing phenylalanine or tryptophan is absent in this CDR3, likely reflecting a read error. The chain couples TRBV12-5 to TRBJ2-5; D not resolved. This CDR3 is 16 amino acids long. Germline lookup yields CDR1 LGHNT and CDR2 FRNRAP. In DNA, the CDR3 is TGTGCTAGTGGTTTGTATCCAGGTACCTCGCAAGAGACGCAGTACATC. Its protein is CASGLYPGTSQETQYI.